The 26 T cell receptor beta chains in this list originate from one sample, sequenced in a study of blood T cell repertoires in COVID-19 (dated by TCRdb to 2018 to 2021). The method was the immunoSEQ multiplex PCR assay. TCRdb obtained this table from immuneACCESS and retained in-frame rearrangements with V and J assigned. These tables miss some clones; where compared with another copy, unresolved V genes account for less than half of the shortfall, and the remainder is unexplained. This sample has some 110,000 clones in its table, and about 85% of those were observed once. In total, the top ten clones hold around 7.7% of the sample. Sequenced sample: peripheral blood. The receptors here all came from a human donor in a cohort sampled during active COVID-19.

The chain has TRBV5-1 and TRBJ2-5; TRBD1 agrees at 7 bases. V lost 7 bases to trimming and J lost 3 bases; unmatched junction nucleotides: 12. This CDR3 contains 15 residues. Germline values: CDR1 SGHRS, CDR2 YFSETQ. CDR3 DNA sequence: TGCGCCAGCGGCCGACAGGGCGTGGCTGAAGAGACCCAGTACTTC. It encodes CASGRQGVAEETQYF.

V is TRBV14 and J is TRBJ2-3; 9 bases align to TRBD2. The CDR3 runs 15 residues. J lost 5 bases, V lost 4 bases, and 7 bases had no gene match. Germline V lookup: CDR1 SGHDN, CDR2 FVKESK. The CDR3: CASSRNSGSLDTQYF. The CDR3 bases are TGTGCCAGCAGCCGGAATAGCGGGAGTTTAGATACGCAGTATTTT. The entire variable domain, with the rest obtained from reference TRBV14 and TRBJ2-3, is as follows: EAGVTQFPSHSVIEKGQTVTLRCDPISGHDNLYWYRRVMGKEIKFLLHFVKESKQDESGMPNNRFLAERTGGTYSTLKVQPAELEDSGVYFCASSRNSGSLDTQYFGPGTRLTVL.

The chain carries TRBV28 and TRBJ1-4; D not certain. Looked up from germline, CDR1 is MDHEN and CDR2 is SYDVKM. The CDR3 is 12 residues long. Between the trimmed V and J ends, which lost 9 bases and 0 bases, there was a span of 5 bases. The CDR3 DNA reads TGTGCCAGTTGTACAACTAATGAAAAACTGTTTTTT. Amino acid sequence: CASCTTNEKLFF.

This clone has only one observation. The chain joins TRBV24-1 to TRBJ2-1; D is possibly TRBD1 (6 bases). There are 15 residues in the CDR3. Between the trimmed V and J ends, which lost 4 bases and 5 bases, there was a span of 14 bases. Germline V CDR1 and CDR2: KGHDR, SFDVKD. CDR3 amino acids: CATSDLRDKNNEQFF. CDR3 coding DNA: TGTGCCACCAGTGACCTCCGGGACAAAAACAATGAGCAGTTCTTC.

The chain combines TRBV7-9 with TRBJ1-2; maybe TRBD1 (5 bases). CDR1 and CDR2 (germline): SEHNR, FQNEAQ (reference sequence). The CDR3 is 15 residues long. V lost 5 bases, J lost 7 bases, and 20 bases lay in between. The CDR3 is CASSPAGPGKGGYTF. CDR3 DNA sequence: TGTGCCAGCAGCCCAGCAGGCCCAGGGAAGGGTGGCTACACCTTC.

J is TRBJ2-5 and V is TRBV5-1; TRBD2 agrees at 9 bases. V lost 3 bases, J lost 2 bases, and 14 bases stayed unmatched. Per germline, CDR1 SGHRS and CDR2 YFSETQ. The CDR3 runs 18 residues. CDR3 protein: CASSSRRGASGTQETQYF. CDR3 sequence (DNA): TGCGCCAGCAGCTCGAGAAGGGGGGCTAGCGGGACTCAAGAGACCCAGTACTTC.

The chain has TRBV14 and TRBJ2-3; D gene uncertain. Germline V CDR1 and CDR2: SGHDN, FVKESK. The germline V and J ends were trimmed by 3 bases and 3 bases, with 4 bases remaining between them. CDR3 size: 12 residues. CDR3 region: CASSHRTDTQYF. The CDR3 nucleotides read TGTGCCAGCAGCCACCGGACAGATACGCAGTATTTT. The variable domain in full, with the rest retrieved from reference TRBV14 and TRBJ2-3, is EAGVTQFPSHSVIEKGQTVTLRCDPISGHDNLYWYRRVMGKEIKFLLHFVKESKQDESGMPNNRFLAERTGGTYSTLKVQPAELEDSGVYFCASSHRTDTQYFGPGTRLTVL.

This rearrangement joins TRBV7-2 to TRBJ1-2; D is unclear. Germline assignment: CDR1 SGHTA and CDR2 FQGNSA. The germline V and J ends were trimmed by 2 bases and 6 bases, with 19 bases remaining between them. The CDR3 is 16 amino acids. Written as DNA, the CDR3 is TGTGCCAGCAGCTTAACGGAGCGCCCGGCCGAACATGGCTACACCTTC. Translating gives CASSLTERPAEHGYTF.

This chain joins TRBV6-4 and TRBJ2-1, with 14 bases matching TRBD2. The CDR3 spans 16 residues. The J segment lost 7 bases and the V segment lost 2 bases, leaving 4 bases of the junction unmatched. The germline V gene has CDR1 MRHNA and CDR2 SNTAGT. This CDR3 is CASSDGGLAGVNEQFF. CDR3 nucleotides: TGTGCCAGCAGTGACGGGGGACTAGCGGGAGTAAATGAGCAGTTCTTC.

This clone is categorized as medium-sized (0.01 to 0.1%). V and J are TRBV28 and TRBJ2-1; 10 bases fit TRBD2. The germline V gene has CDR1 MDHEN and CDR2 SYDVKM. This CDR3 is 15 amino acids long. Unmatched junction bases numbered 6, after V lost 6 bases and J lost 4 bases. CDR3 sequence: CASSAGTSAYNEQFF. In nucleotides, the CDR3 is TGTGCCAGCAGCGCCGGGACTAGCGCTTACAATGAGCAGTTCTTC.

The chain employs TRBV24-1 and TRBJ1-5; a weak D match, TRBD1 (5 bases). Germline V gene sequence: CDR1 KGHDR, CDR2 SFDVKD. The CDR3 contains 17 residues. The ends were cut back, 3 bases at V and 6 bases at J, with 20 bases in the middle. CDR3 protein: CATSDNTSGGDGQPQHF. CDR3 in DNA: TGTGCCACCAGTGATAATACCTCGGGGGGAGACGGTCAGCCCCAGCATTTT.

The chain links TRBV19 to TRBJ1-1; possibly TRBD1 for D (5 bases). V was clipped by 6 bases and J by 3 bases, with 17 bases between them. Looked up from germline, CDR1 is LNHDA and CDR2 is SQIVND (reference sequence). The CDR3 has 15 amino acids. The CDR3 nucleotides read TGTGCCAGTAGGTGGTCGGAGGGGCGATACACTGAAGCTTTCTTT. Protein product: CASRWSEGRYTEAFF. Supplemented by reference TRBV19 and TRBJ1-1, the full variable domain reads DGGITQSPKYLFRKEGQNVTLSCEQNLNHDAMYWYRQDPGQGLRLIYYSQIVNDFQKGDIAEGYSVSREKKESFPLTVTSAQKNPTAFYLCASRWSEGRYTEAFFGQGTRLTVV.

The chain employs TRBV3-1 (or the pseudogene TRBV3-2) and TRBJ1-4; D remains unclear. The germline V and J ends were trimmed by 0 bases and 5 bases, with 7 bases remaining between them. Germline CDR1 and CDR2: LGHDT and YNNKEL (reference sequence). This CDR3 comprises 14 residues. The chain's CDR3 is CASSQEIRNEKLFF. As DNA, the CDR3 is TGTGCCAGCAGCCAAGAGATCAGGAATGAAAAACTGTTTTTT.

This chain uses TRBV11-3 with TRBJ1-1; unclear D gene. V was pared by 1 base and J by 7 bases, with 7 bases between. The CDR3 is made up of 12 amino acids. Looked up from germline, CDR1 is SGHNT and CDR2 is YENEEA. In DNA form, the CDR3 reads TGTGCCAGCAGCTTAGTCCCCCTTGAAGCTTTCTTT. Translating it yields CASSLVPLEAFF.

The genes are TRBV30 and TRBJ1-5; D may be TRBD1 (6 bases). Per germline, CDR1 GTSNPN and CDR2 SVGIG (reference sequence). The CDR3 is made up of 15 amino acids. Trimming took off 1 base at V and 0 bases at J, with 10 bases between the two ends. In nucleotides, the CDR3 is TGTGCCTGGAGTGCGCAGGGGACTAGCAATCAGCCCCAGCATTTT. Translated: CAWSAQGTSNQPQHF.

The genes are TRBV7-2 and TRBJ2-1, with a possible D match to TRBD1 (6 bases). The CDR3 spans 16 residues. CDR1 SGHTA and CDR2 FQGNSA come from the germline V gene. V was shortened by 6 bases and J by 0 bases, with 15 bases between the two germline ends. CDR3 region: CASRYSGALSYNEQFF. The CDR3 coding sequence is TGTGCCAGCAGGTACTCAGGGGCGCTCTCCTACAATGAGCAGTTCTTC.

The genes are TRBV3-1 (or the pseudogene TRBV3-2) and TRBJ1-2; possibly TRBD1 for D (5 bases). The germline V gene encodes CDR1 LGHDT and CDR2 YNNKEL (reference sequence). This CDR3 has 13 amino acids. Deletions cut 1 base from V and 6 bases from J, with 9 bases between. CDR3 loop: CASSQGRGNGYTF. CDR3 bases: TGTGCCAGCAGCCAAGGGCGGGGGAATGGCTACACCTTC.

The genes are TRBV5-4 and TRBJ2-2; 8 bases align to TRBD2. In germline, CDR1 is SGHNT, CDR2 YYREEE (reference sequence). The CDR3 length is 14 residues. J was trimmed by 7 bases and V by 6 bases; bases with no gene match: 8. The chain's CDR3 is CASTGGGLGGELFF. DNA of the CDR3: TGTGCCAGCACCGGGGGGGGGCTGGGCGGGGAGCTGTTTTTT. Complete variable domain (other parts from reference TRBV5-4 and TRBJ2-2): ETGVTQSPTHLIKTRGQQVTLRCSSQSGHNTVSWYQQALGQGPQFIFQYYREEENGRGNFPPRFSGLQFPNYSSELNVNALELDDSALYLCASTGGGLGGELFFGEGSRLTVL.

The chain carries TRBV6-4 and TRBJ1-3; D not certain. Trimming took 2 bases from V and 7 from J, leaving 18 bases between them. The length of the CDR3 is 16 residues. CDR1 is MRHNA, CDR2 SNTAGT, per germline. CDR3 loop: CASSDPARPPGNTIYF. In nucleotides, the CDR3 is TGTGCCAGCAGTGACCCAGCTAGGCCGCCGGGGAACACCATATATTTT.

The genes are TRBV7-9 and TRBJ1-4; D perhaps matches TRBD1 (5 bases). The V end lost 3 bases, the J end lost 3 bases, and 17 bases lay between the germline ends. Per germline, CDR1 SEHNR and CDR2 FQNEAQ (reference sequence). This CDR3 is built from 17 residues. CDR3 residues: CASSLQGGRGANEKLFF. The CDR3 DNA reads TGTGCCAGCAGCTTGCAGGGTGGGAGGGGAGCTAATGAAAAACTGTTTTTT.

This chain connects TRBV4-1 to TRBJ1-1; TRBD1 agrees at 7 bases. The junction had 7 bases not matched to a gene; V was cut back by 3 bases and J by 3 bases. Germline values: CDR1 MGHRA, CDR2 YSYEKL. This CDR3 has 15 residues. In DNA, the CDR3 is TGCGCCAGCAGCCAGCATGACAGGGTGTACACTGAAGCTTTCTTT. This gives the protein CASSQHDRVYTEAFF.

The V gene is TRBV6-1, the J gene TRBJ2-1; tentative D call: TRBD2 (6 bases). The germline V and J ends were trimmed by 0 bases and 4 bases, with 19 bases remaining between them. The CDR3 contains 18 residues. In germline, CDR1 is MNHNS, CDR2 SASEGT. The CDR3 DNA sequence: TGTGCCAGCAGTGAAGCAATGGCGGGACTGGGACCATACAATGAGCAGTTCTTC. Its translation is CASSEAMAGLGPYNEQFF.

This clone was counted only a few times. The rearrangement joins TRBV5-1 to TRBJ2-3, with 7 bases fitting TRBD2. V shed 9 bases and J 3 bases; nucleotides not matched to a gene: 7. This CDR3 has 13 amino acids. CDR1 is SGHRS, CDR2 YFSETQ, per germline. The CDR3 bases are TGCGCCACCTCGGGACTAACTACAGATACGCAGTATTTT. This sequence encodes CATSGLTTDTQYF.

This chain links TRBV2 with TRBJ1-6; the match to TRBD1 covers 7 bases. V shed 6 bases and J 7 bases; nucleotides not matched to a gene: 6. From germline, CDR1 is SNHLY and CDR2 FYNNEI. The CDR3 extends over 14 amino acids. This CDR3 reads CASRHRGLNSPLHF. The CDR3 DNA follows: TGTGCCAGCAGACACAGGGGCTTAAATTCACCCCTCCACTTT. Combining the CDR3 with reference TRBV2 and TRBJ1-6 gives the whole variable domain EPEVTQTPSHQVTQMGQEVILRCVPISNHLYFYWYRQILGQKVEFLVSFYNNEISEKSEIFDDQFSVERPDGSNFTLKIRSTKLEDSAMYFCASRHRGLNSPLHFGNGTRLTVT.

The chain carries TRBV7-2 and TRBJ1-1, with no clear D. Germline lookup yields CDR1 SGHTA and CDR2 FQGNSA. This CDR3 is built from 15 residues. Deletions cut 3 bases from V and 0 bases from J, with 11 bases between. CDR3 coding DNA: TGTGCCAGCAGCTTGGGCGGGAGCATGAACACTGAAGCTTTCTTT. This gives the protein CASSLGGSMNTEAFF.

The genes are TRBV29-1 and TRBJ1-1, with D maybe TRBD1 (5 bases). This CDR3 has 13 residues. Deletions cut 4 bases from V and 5 bases from J, with 14 bases between. Germline V gene data show CDR1 as SQVTM and CDR2 as ANQGSEA. CDR3 amino acids: CSVGEPKGTEAFF. CDR3 DNA: TGCAGCGTTGGAGAACCTAAGGGGACTGAAGCTTTCTTT.